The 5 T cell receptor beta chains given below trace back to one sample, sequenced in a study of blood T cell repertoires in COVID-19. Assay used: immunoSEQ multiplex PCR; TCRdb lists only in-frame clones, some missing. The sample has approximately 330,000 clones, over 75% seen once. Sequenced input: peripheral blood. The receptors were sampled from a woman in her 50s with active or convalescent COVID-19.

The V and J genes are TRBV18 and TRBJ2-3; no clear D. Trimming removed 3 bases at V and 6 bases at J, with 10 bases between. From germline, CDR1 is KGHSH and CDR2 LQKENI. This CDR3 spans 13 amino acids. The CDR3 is CASSPVQKDTQYF. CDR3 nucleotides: TGTGCCAGCTCACCGGTCCAGAAGGATACGCAGTATTTT.

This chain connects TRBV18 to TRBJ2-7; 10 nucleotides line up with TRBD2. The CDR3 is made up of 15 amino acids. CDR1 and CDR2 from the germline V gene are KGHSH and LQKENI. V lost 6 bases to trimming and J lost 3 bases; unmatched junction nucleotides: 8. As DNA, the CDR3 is TGTGCCAGCTCGGGGATAGCGGGAGGATTCTACGAGCAGTACTTC. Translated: CASSGIAGGFYEQYF.

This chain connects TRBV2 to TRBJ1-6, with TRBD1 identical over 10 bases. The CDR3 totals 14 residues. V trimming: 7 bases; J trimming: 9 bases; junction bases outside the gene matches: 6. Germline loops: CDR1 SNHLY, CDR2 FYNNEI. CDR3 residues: CASTVDRGPSPLHF. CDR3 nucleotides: TGTGCCAGCACGGTCGACAGGGGGCCTTCACCCCTCCACTTT.

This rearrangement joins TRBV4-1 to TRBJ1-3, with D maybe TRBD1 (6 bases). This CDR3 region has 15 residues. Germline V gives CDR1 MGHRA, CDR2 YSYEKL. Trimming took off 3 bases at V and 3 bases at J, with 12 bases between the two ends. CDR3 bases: TGCGCCAGCAGCCAGAAAGGGGGAATTGGAAACACCATATATTTT. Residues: CASSQKGGIGNTIYF.

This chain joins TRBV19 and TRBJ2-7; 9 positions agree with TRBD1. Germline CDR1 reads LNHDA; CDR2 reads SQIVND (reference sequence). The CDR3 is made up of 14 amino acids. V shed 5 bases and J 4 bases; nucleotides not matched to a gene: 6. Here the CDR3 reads CASSPTGGGYEQYF. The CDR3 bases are TGTGCCAGTAGTCCTACAGGGGGCGGGTACGAGCAGTACTTC.